The 29 T cell receptor beta chains presented below share a single source sample, sequenced in a study of blood T cells in healthy people across ages. The use of a sample-barcoded 5' primer and a J-beta primer mix characterized a second PCR of 7 to 11 cycles. TCRdb used MiXCR to reprocess the 5' RACE reads, holding one entry per CDR3 protein. The repertoire has over 600,000 distinct CDR3 sequences, 45% to 70% of them found once; the top ten carry 20% to 30%. Material: blood. The receptors originated from a man in his forties in good health.

The V call is TRBV12-3 or TRBV12-4, the J call TRBJ2-7; 8 nucleotides match TRBD1. The CDR3 runs to 15 residues. Trimming at V came to 3 bases and at J to 2 bases, leaving 6 bases not matched to a gene. DNA for the CDR3: TGTGCCAGCAGTTTGAGCTCGACAGGGGCCTACGAGCAGTACTTC. It translates to CASSLSSTGAYEQYF.

This clonotype was seen only a few times. The chain links TRBV10-3 to TRBJ2-3; D could derive from TRBD1 or TRBD2 (5 bases each). CDR1 ENHRY and CDR2 SYGVKD come from the germline V gene. The CDR3 extends over 15 amino acids. Trimming took off 2 bases at V and 1 base at J, with 10 bases between the two ends. CDR3 amino acids: CAISEPTAGTDTQYF. The CDR3 DNA follows: TGTGCCATCAGTGAGCCGACAGCGGGCACAGATACGCAGTATTTT.

The J gene is TRBJ1-1, the V gene TRBV9; perhaps TRBD1 as D (6 bases). CDR1 SGDLS and CDR2 YYNGEE come from the germline V gene. The CDR3 sequence is 15 residues long. The V end lost 4 bases, the J end lost 5 bases, and 18 bases lay between the germline ends. CDR3: CASSTMTGGGTEAFF. For the CDR3, the DNA is TGTGCCAGCAGCACAATGACAGGCGGAGGGACTGAAGCTTTCTTT.

This chain connects TRBV11-2 to TRBJ2-3; D tentatively reads TRBD1 or TRBD2 (5 bases each). Germline lookup yields CDR1 SGHAT and CDR2 FQNNGV. V shed 0 bases and J shed 2 bases, with 12 bases lying between them. The CDR3 runs to 16 residues. In nucleotides, the CDR3 is TGTGCCAGCAGCTTAGAATCTTGGGGACCCACAGATACGCAGTATTTT. It codes for CASSLESWGPTDTQYF.

This clonotype has a handful of counts. This chain links TRBV29-1 with TRBJ2-1; D may be TRBD2 (5 bases). V shed 6 bases and J shed 7 bases, with 19 bases lying between them. CDR1 SQVTM and CDR2 ANQGSEA come from the germline V gene. The CDR3 extends over 14 amino acids. CDR3 amino acids: CSVYVTGLSNEQFF. The CDR3 DNA sequence: TGCAGCGTGTACGTAACGGGATTAAGTAATGAGCAGTTCTTC.

The V call is TRBV28, the J call TRBJ2-1, with D maybe TRBD1 (5 bases). V was clipped by 5 bases and J by 4 bases, with 24 bases between them. Germline CDR1 reads MDHEN; CDR2 reads SYDVKM. CDR3 length: 18 residues. CDR3 nucleotide sequence: TGTGCCAGCAGTACGATAGGGTTTAAACAGGCGACTTACAATGAGCAGTTCTTC. It codes for CASSTIGFKQATYNEQFF. Full variable domain (remainder filled in from reference TRBV28 and TRBJ2-1): DVKVTQSSRYLVKRTGEKVFLECVQDMDHENMFWYRQDPGLGLRLIYFSYDVKMKEKGDIPEGYSVSREKKERFSLILESASTNQTSMYLCASSTIGFKQATYNEQFFGPGTRLTVL.

V usage is TRBV6-4 and J usage is TRBJ2-3; 9 nucleotides line up with TRBD1. V lost 4 bases, J lost 5 bases, and 4 bases stayed unmatched. The CDR3 length is 14 residues. Germline CDR1 and CDR2: MRHNA and SNTAGT. CDR3 bases: TGTGCCAGCAGTGGGACAGGGGACCTAGATACGCAGTATTTT. This encodes CASSGTGDLDTQYF.

V gene TRBV15 combines with J gene TRBJ2-7; D remains ambiguous. Germline V gene lookup returns CDR1 LNHNV and CDR2 YYDKDF (reference sequence). The CDR3 is 14 residues long. With 0 bases removed from V and 3 bases from J, the gap between germline ends came to 9 bases. CDR3: CATSRETTGYEQYF. The CDR3 coding sequence is TGTGCCACCAGCAGAGAAACTACGGGCTACGAGCAGTACTTC.

The chain combines TRBV28 with TRBJ2-4; 9 bases are a match to TRBD2. The assigned J gene may be wrong: the sequence end matches TRBJ2-7 better. Germline-derived CDR1 and CDR2 are MDHEN and SYDVKM. This CDR3 comprises 15 residues. Here the CDR3 DNA reads TGTGCCAGCAGTTTTCTGGCTAGCGGGACCGACGAGCAGTACTTC. Amino acids: CASSFLASGTDEQYF.

This clonotype was counted a single time. A read error may account for a junction end that differs from germline. The chain joins TRBV7-7 to TRBJ2-5; no definite D call. Germline V CDR1 and CDR2: SSHAT, FNYEAQ (reference sequence). This CDR3 contains 16 residues. CDR3 in amino acids: CASSLGFRVSQETQYF. In DNA form, the CDR3 reads TGTGCTAGCAGCTTAGGATTTAGAGTAAGCCAAGAGACCCAGTACTTC.

The V gene is TRBV5-1, the J gene TRBJ1-1; D gene uncertain. Trimming stripped 0 bases from V and 3 bases from J, with 12 bases between. Germline V CDR1 and CDR2: SGHRS, YFSETQ. CDR3 length: 15 amino acids. The chain's CDR3 is CASSLAGLGDTEAFF. CDR3 nucleotides: TGCGCCAGCAGCTTGGCCGGGCTCGGGGACACTGAAGCTTTCTTT.

A remark on this clonotype: The junction shows a germline mismatch at one end, possibly a read error. The CDR3 sequence: CTSSPLRVNTEAFF. Here the CDR3 DNA reads TGTACCAGCAGCCCCCTCAGGGTGAACACTGAAGCTTTCTTT. This chain uses TRBV7-6 with TRBJ1-1; TRBD1 is a possible D gene (5 bases). CDR1 and CDR2 (germline): SGHVS, FNYEAQ. This CDR3 has 14 amino acids.

This clonotype came up a few times. The rearrangement joins TRBV4-3 to TRBJ1-2, with D tentatively TRBD1 (5 bases). Looked up from germline, CDR1 is LGHNA and CDR2 is YSLEER. This CDR3 spans 18 amino acids. The V end was cut by 0 bases, the J end by 8 bases, with 25 bases between. DNA of the CDR3: TGCGCCAGCAGCCAAGAAGTAGGGTTTCAGGGTGGTGGCTACGGCTACACCTTC. It encodes CASSQEVGFQGGGYGYTF.

The V gene is TRBV6-6, the J gene TRBJ1-5, with TRBD1 matching 11 bases. V lost 6 bases, J lost 6 bases, and 7 bases stayed unmatched. Germline values: CDR1 MNHNY, CDR2 SVGAGI (reference sequence). The CDR3 spans 15 residues. The DNA for the CDR3 is TGTGCCAGCAGCCCGGGACAGGGGGACGCTCAGCCCCAGCATTTT. The encoded protein is CASSPGQGDAQPQHF.

This clonotype came up many times. V usage is TRBV7-6 and J usage is TRBJ2-7, with 8 bases that match TRBD2. Losses at the gene ends were 4 bases for V and 4 bases for J; bases not matched to a gene: 9. Germline CDR1 SGHVS, CDR2 FNYEAQ. The CDR3 is made up of 15 amino acids. The DNA of the CDR3 is TGTGCCAGCAGCTCTTTAGCGGGGCCTGGGTACGAGCAGTACTTC. Translation gives CASSSLAGPGYEQYF.

This chain links TRBV20-1 with TRBJ1-6; D remains unclear. Trimming shortened V by 0 bases and J by 2 bases, and 8 bases separated the two germline ends. Germline loops: CDR1 DFQATT, CDR2 SNEGSKA (reference sequence). This CDR3 has 15 residues. CDR3 sequence (DNA): TGCAGTGCTAGAGATCTGACGGCCTATAATTCACCCCTCCACTTT. Its protein is CSARDLTAYNSPLHF.

The sample holds many counts of this clonotype. The gene calls are TRBV7-2 and TRBJ2-7, with D tentatively TRBD2 (6 bases). The germline V gene encodes CDR1 SGHTA and CDR2 FQGNSA. V was pared by 1 base and J by 3 bases, with 13 bases between. The CDR3 totals 15 residues. In DNA, the CDR3 is TGTGCCAGCAGCTTAGTAGCCAGGGAGGACTACGAGCAGTACTTC. Protein sequence: CASSLVAREDYEQYF.

This chain connects TRBV20-1 to TRBJ2-7; TRBD1 aligns across 7 bases. Matching the DNA end better, TRBJ2-5 makes the J call doubtful. The CDR3 runs 13 residues. CDR1 and CDR2 (germline): DFQATT, SNEGSKA (reference sequence). The CDR3 region is CSANTGVGETQYF. The CDR3 DNA sequence: TGCAGTGCCAACACAGGGGTTGGAGAGACCCAGTACTTC.

V is TRBV2 and J is TRBJ2-7; D is perhaps TRBD1 or TRBD2 (5 bases each). Germline CDR1 and CDR2: SNHLY and FYNNEI. V was cut by 5 bases and J by 4 bases, with 15 bases left in between. This CDR3 has 14 residues. CDR3 in amino acids: CASSSQGEGYEQYF. CDR3 DNA: TGTGCCAGCAGTTCGCAGGGTGAGGGATACGAGCAGTACTTC.

The chain links TRBV24-1 to TRBJ2-5; 8 bases match TRBD1. The junction had 8 bases not matched to a gene; V was cut back by 4 bases and J by 2 bases. This CDR3 is built from 16 residues. Germline V CDR1 and CDR2: KGHDR, SFDVKD. The CDR3 DNA follows: TGTGCCACCAGTGACAATCGACAGGGGCCTCAAGAGACCCAGTACTTC. This gives the protein CATSDNRQGPQETQYF.

The chain is built from TRBV13 and TRBJ2-3, with D possibly called TRBD1 or TRBD2 (5 bases each). Germline V gene lookup returns CDR1 PRHDT and CDR2 FYEKMQ (reference sequence). The CDR3 is 15 amino acids. V gave up 5 bases and J gave up 3 bases, with 15 bases separating them. The CDR3 DNA reads TGTGCCAGCAGCCAGGGAGTACGCCGAACAGATACGCAGTATTTT. Protein sequence: CASSQGVRRTDTQYF.

This clonotype is a singleton in its sample. The V and J genes are TRBV6-5 and TRBJ2-3; no firm D call. CDR3 length: 14 residues. Germline CDR1 reads MNHEY; CDR2 reads SVGAGI. V dropped 5 bases and J dropped 0 bases, with 9 bases sitting between them. CDR3 sequence: CASSDLDSTDTQYF. CDR3 nucleotide sequence: TGTGCCAGCAGTGATCTAGATAGCACAGATACGCAGTATTTT.

This clonotype has more than one count but fewer than ten. V and J are TRBV18 and TRBJ1-1, with D tentatively TRBD1 (5 bases). CDR1 and CDR2 from the germline V gene are KGHSH and LQKENI. This CDR3 contains 15 residues. V was shortened by 6 bases and J by 3 bases, with 17 bases between the two germline ends. This chain's CDR3 is CASSPPGVRDTEAFF. In DNA, the CDR3 is TGTGCCAGCTCCCCCCCGGGGGTACGGGACACTGAAGCTTTCTTT.

The genes are TRBV7-2 and TRBJ2-7; 7 bases agree with TRBD1. V was pared by 4 bases and J by 1 base, with 7 bases of the junction left unmatched. Germline V CDR1 and CDR2: SGHTA, FQGNSA. CDR3 length: 15 amino acids. The chain's CDR3 is CASSSAGTVSYEQYF. As DNA, the CDR3 is TGTGCCAGCAGCTCAGCCGGGACAGTATCCTACGAGCAGTACTTC.

The rearrangement links TRBV29-1 to TRBJ1-3; D not resolved. Trimming shortened V by 4 bases and J by 4 bases, and 20 bases separated the two germline ends. The germline V gene encodes CDR1 SQVTM and CDR2 ANQGSEA. CDR3 length: 16 amino acids. CDR3 nucleotides: TGCAGCGTTGCGCCTATTTGGGGATCCGCCGGAAACACCATATATTTT. Translated: CSVAPIWGSAGNTIYF. The full variable domain, rest sourced from reference TRBV29-1 and TRBJ1-3, is SAVISQKPSRDICQRGTSLTIQCQVDSQVTMMFWYRQQPGQSLTLIATANQGSEATYESGFVIDKFPISRPNLTFSTLTVSNMSPEDSSIYLCSVAPIWGSAGNTIYFGEGSWLTVV.

The CDR3 nucleotides read TGTGCCAGCAGGCCGAGCCCGGCGGCCGGGAACACTGAAGCTTTCTTT. Translating it yields CASRPSPAAGNTEAFF. The gene calls are TRBV12-3 or TRBV12-4 and TRBJ1-1; no reliable D call. The CDR3 length is 16 residues. Trimming took off 6 bases at V and 1 base at J, with 18 bases between the two ends.

The V gene is TRBV5-1, the J gene TRBJ2-7; the D is unclear. Germline CDR1 and CDR2: SGHRS and YFSETQ. V dropped 0 bases and J dropped 3 bases, with 10 bases sitting between them. There are 14 residues in the CDR3. CDR3 bases: TGCGCCAGCAGCTTGGGGGTCGACCTCTACGAGCAGTACTTC. Translation: CASSLGVDLYEQYF.

This clonotype was observed many times. The V call is TRBV5-1, the J call TRBJ1-2; the match to TRBD1 covers 8 bases. This CDR3 has 15 amino acids. J lost 7 bases, V lost 0 bases, and 8 bases had no gene match. The germline V gene has CDR1 SGHRS and CDR2 YFSETQ. CDR3: CASSLDATGGGGYTF. The CDR3 region has the DNA TGCGCCAGCAGCTTGGATGCAACAGGGGGTGGTGGCTACACCTTC.

This chain's CDR3 is CASSLAQGIAGELFF. In nucleotides, the CDR3 is TGTGCCAGCAGCTTAGCACAGGGGATTGCCGGGGAGCTGTTTTTT. This sequence joins TRBV7-9 and TRBJ2-2, with 7 bases aligning to TRBD1. Per the germline V gene, CDR1 is SEHNR and CDR2 is FQNEAQ (reference sequence). V lost 0 bases and J lost 6; bases outside the gene matches: 4. The length of the CDR3 is 15 residues.